This T cell receptor (beta chain) appears in the sequencing data of a study of blood T cell repertoires in COVID-19. Overall study context: Sites in the United States, Italy and Spain provided acute and convalescent COVID-19 samples. Nucleic acid was either cDNA or gDNA, and it came from T cells, B-cell-depleted T cells, or PBMCs.

Authors' data handling: Amplification of reference gene primers was used by the study to estimate nucleated cell counts. Using immunoSEQ multiplex PCR, the repertoire was profiled, and TCRdb retains in-frame clones only, with some absent. That table is the source of V, J and clone size, and D and trimming were worked out from the DNA. The table lists around 400,000 clones, roughly 86% of them singletons. This CDR3 has 13 amino acids. The germline gives CDR1 LNHDA, CDR2 SQIVND (reference sequence). Trimming pared 6 bases from V and 5 bases from J, leaving 11 bases between. The source is a young woman with COVID-19, enrolled during active disease. The chain joins TRBV19 to TRBJ2-1; TRBD2 is a possible D gene (5 bases). Sequenced input: peripheral blood. CDR3 loop: CASSVGENNEQFF. CDR3 nucleotides: TGTGCCAGTAGCGTGGGAGAGAACAATGAGCAGTTCTTC.